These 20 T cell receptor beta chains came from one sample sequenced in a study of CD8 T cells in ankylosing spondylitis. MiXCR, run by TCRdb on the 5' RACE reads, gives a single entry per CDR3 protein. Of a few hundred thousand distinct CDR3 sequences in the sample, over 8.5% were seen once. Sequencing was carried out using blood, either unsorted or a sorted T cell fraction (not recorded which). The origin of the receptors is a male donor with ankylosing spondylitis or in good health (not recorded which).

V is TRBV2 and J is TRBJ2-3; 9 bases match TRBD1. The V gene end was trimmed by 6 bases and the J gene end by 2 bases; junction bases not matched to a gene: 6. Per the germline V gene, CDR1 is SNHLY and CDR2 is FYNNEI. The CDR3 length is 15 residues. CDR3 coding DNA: TGTGCCAGCAGCGACAGGGGGGTGGTCACAGATACGCAGTATTTT. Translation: CASSDRGVVTDTQYF.

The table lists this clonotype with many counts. CDR3: CAMAGVMNTEAFF. The DNA for the CDR3 is TGTGCCATGGCAGGGGTAATGAACACTGAAGCTTTCTTT. This chain connects TRBV10-3 to TRBJ1-1, with D perhaps matching TRBD1 (6 bases). The V end lost 9 bases, the J end lost 0 bases, and 11 bases lay between the germline ends. Germline CDR1 is ENHRY and CDR2 is SYGVKD. The CDR3 has 13 amino acids.

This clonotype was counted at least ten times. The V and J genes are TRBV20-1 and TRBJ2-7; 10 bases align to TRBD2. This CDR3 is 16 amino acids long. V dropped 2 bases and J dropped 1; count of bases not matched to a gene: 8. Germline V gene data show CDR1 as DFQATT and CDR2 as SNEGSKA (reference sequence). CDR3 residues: CSARRVAGGTSYEQYF. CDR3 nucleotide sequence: TGCAGTGCTAGAAGGGTAGCGGGAGGAACGTCCTACGAGCAGTACTTC.

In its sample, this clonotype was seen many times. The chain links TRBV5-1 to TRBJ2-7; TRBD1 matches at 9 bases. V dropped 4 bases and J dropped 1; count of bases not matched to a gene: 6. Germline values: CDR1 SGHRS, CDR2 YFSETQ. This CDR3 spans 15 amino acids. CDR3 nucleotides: TGCGCCAGCAGCCTGGGACAGGGAGCTTCCTACGAGCAGTACTTC. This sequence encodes CASSLGQGASYEQYF.

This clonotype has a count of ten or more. The CDR3 DNA sequence: TGTGCCAGCAGTCCCAGCTGGGCTTATGGCTACACCTTC. It encodes CASSPSWAYGYTF. The rearrangement joins TRBV12-3 or TRBV12-4 to TRBJ1-2; D gene uncertain. The CDR3 has 13 residues. V was clipped by 5 bases and J by 5 bases, with 12 bases between them.

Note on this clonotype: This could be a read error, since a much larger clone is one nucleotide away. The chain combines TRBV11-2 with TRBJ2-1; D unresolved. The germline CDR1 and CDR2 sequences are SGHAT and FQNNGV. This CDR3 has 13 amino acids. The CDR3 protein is CVSSLRLGNEQFF. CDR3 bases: TGTGTCAGCAGCTTACGGTTGGGTAATGAGCAGTTCTTC. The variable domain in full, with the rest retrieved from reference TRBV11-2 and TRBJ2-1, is EAGVAQSPRYKIIEKRQSVAFWCNPISGHATLYWYQQILGQGPKLLIQFQNNGVVDDSQLPKDRFSAERLKGVDSTLKIQPAKLEDSAVYLCVSSLRLGNEQFFGPGTRLTVL.

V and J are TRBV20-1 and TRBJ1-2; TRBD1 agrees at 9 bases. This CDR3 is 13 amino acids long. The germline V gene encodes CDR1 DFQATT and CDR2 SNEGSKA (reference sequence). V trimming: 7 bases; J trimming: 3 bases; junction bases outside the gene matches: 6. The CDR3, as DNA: TGCAGTGTCGGAGACAGGGGGGACTATGGCTACACCTTC. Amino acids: CSVGDRGDYGYTF.

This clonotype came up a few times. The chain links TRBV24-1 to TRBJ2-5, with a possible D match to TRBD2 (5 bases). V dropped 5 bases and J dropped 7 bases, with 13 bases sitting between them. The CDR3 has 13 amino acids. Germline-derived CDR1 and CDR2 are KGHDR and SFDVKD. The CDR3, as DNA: TGTGCCACCAGTGCGGGGAGCAGTGGGACCCAGTACTTC. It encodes CATSAGSSGTQYF.

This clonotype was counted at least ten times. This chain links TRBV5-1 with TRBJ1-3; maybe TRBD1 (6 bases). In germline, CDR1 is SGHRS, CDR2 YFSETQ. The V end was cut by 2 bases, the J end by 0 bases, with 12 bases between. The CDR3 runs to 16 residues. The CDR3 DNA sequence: TGCGCCAGCAGCTTTGGGACAACCAGCTCTGGAAACACCATATATTTT. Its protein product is CASSFGTTSSGNTIYF.

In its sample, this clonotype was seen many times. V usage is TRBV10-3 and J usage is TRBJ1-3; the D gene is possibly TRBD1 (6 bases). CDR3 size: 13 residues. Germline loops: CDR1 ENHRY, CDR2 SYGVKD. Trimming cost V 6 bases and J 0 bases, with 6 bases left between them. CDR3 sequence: CAIRGGSGNTIYF. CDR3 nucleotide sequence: TGTGCCATCAGAGGGGGCTCTGGAAACACCATATATTTT.

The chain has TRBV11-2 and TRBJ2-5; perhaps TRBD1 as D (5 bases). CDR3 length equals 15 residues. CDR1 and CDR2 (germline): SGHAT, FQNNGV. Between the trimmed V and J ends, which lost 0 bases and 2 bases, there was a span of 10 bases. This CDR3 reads CASSLEGQFQETQYF. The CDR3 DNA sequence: TGTGCCAGCAGCTTAGAAGGACAATTTCAAGAGACCCAGTACTTC.

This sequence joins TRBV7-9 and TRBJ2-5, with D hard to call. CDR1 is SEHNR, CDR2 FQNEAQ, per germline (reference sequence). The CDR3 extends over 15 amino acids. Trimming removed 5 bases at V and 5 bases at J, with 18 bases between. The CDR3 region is CASSRTSNSQETQYF. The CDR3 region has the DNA TGTGCCAGCAGCCGTACCTCCAATAGCCAGGAGACCCAGTACTTC. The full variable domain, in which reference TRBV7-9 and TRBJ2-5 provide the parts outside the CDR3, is DTGVSQNPRHKITKRGQNVTFRCDPISEHNRLYWYRQTLGQGPEFLTYFQNEAQLEKSRLLSDRFSAERPKGSFSTLEIQRTEQGDSAMYLCASSRTSNSQETQYFGPGTRLLVL.

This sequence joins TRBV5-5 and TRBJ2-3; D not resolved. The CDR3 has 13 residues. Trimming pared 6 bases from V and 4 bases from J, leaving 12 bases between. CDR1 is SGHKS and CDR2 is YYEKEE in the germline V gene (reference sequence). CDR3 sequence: CASTPRLADTQYF. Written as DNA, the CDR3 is TGTGCCAGCACGCCGCGTTTGGCAGATACGCAGTATTTT.

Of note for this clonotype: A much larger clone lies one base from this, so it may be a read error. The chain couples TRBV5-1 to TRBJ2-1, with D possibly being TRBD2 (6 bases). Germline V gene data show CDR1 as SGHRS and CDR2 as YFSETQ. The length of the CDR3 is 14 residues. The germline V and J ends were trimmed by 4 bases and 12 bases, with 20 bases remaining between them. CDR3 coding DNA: TGCGCCAGCAGCGAGGGAGGCACCAGCTATGGGCAGTTCTTC. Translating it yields CASSEGGTSYGQFF.

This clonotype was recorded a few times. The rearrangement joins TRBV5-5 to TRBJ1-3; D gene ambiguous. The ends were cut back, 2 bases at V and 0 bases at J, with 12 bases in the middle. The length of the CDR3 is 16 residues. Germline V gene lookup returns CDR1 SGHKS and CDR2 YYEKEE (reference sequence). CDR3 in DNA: TGTGCCAGCAGCTTTCGCTCTCGGCTCTCTGGAAACACCATATATTTT. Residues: CASSFRSRLSGNTIYF.

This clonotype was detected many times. CDR3 residues: CATSRDLANEQFF. The DNA of the CDR3 is TGTGCCACCAGCAGAGATTTGGCGAATGAGCAGTTCTTC. V usage is TRBV15 and J usage is TRBJ2-1; D gene uncertain. Trimming pared 0 bases from V and 7 bases from J, leaving 7 bases between. The germline V gene encodes CDR1 LNHNV and CDR2 YYDKDF (reference sequence). The CDR3 totals 13 residues.

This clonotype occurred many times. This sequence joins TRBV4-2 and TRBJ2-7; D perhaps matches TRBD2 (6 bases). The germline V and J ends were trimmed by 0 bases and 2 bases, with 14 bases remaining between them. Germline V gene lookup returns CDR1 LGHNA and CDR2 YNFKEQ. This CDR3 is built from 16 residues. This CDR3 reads CASSQDRGTPTYEQYF. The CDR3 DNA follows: TGTGCCAGCAGCCAAGATCGAGGGACTCCCACCTACGAGCAGTACTTC.

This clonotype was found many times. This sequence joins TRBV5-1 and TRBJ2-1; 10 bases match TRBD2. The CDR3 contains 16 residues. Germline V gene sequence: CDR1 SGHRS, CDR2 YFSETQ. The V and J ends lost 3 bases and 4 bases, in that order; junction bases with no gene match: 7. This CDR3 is CASSYARTSGYNEQFF. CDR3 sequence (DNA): TGCGCCAGCAGCTACGCCCGGACTAGCGGATACAATGAGCAGTTCTTC.

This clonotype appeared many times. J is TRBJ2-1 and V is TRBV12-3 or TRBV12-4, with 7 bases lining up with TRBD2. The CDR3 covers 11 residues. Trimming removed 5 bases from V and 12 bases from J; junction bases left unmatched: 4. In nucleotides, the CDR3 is TGTGCCAGCAGTAGCGGGATGGGGCAGTTCTTC. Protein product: CASSSGMGQFF.

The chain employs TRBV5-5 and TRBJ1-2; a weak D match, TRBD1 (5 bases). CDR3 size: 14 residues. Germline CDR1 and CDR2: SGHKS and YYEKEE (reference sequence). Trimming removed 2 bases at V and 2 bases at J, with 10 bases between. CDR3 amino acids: CASSFLKGNYGYTF. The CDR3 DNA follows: TGTGCCAGCAGCTTCTTAAAGGGGAACTATGGCTACACCTTC. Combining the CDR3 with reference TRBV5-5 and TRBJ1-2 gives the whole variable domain DAGVTQSPTHLIKTRGQQVTLRCSPISGHKSVSWYQQVLGQGPQFIFQYYEKEERGRGNFPDRFSARQFPNYSSELNVNALLLGDSALYLCASSFLKGNYGYTFGSGTRLTVV.